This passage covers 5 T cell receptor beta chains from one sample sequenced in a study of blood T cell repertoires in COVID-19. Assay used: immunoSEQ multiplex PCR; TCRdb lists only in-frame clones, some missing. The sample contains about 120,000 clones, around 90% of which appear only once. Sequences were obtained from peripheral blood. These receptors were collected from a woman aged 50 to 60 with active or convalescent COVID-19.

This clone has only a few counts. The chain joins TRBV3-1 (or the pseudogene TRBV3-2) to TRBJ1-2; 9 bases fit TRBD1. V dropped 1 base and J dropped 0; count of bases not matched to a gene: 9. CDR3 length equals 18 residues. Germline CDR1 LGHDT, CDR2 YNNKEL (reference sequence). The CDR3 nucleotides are TGTGCCAGCAGCCAAGCCCGGGAGGGGGACAGGGCTAACTATGGCTACACCTTC. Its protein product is CASSQAREGDRANYGYTF.

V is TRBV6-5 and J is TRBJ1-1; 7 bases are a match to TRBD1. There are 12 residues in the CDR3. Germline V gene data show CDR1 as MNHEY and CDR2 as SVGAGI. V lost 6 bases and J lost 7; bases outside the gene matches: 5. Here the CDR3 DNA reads TGTGCCAGCAGATCTCAGGGGGATGAAGCTTTCTTT. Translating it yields CASRSQGDEAFF.

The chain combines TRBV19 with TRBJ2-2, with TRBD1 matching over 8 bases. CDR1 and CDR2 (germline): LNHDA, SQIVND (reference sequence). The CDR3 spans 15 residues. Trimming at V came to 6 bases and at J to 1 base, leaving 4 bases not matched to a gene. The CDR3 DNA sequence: TGTGCCAGTAGAGCCGGGACAGGGAACACCGGGGAGCTGTTTTTT. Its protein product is CASRAGTGNTGELFF.

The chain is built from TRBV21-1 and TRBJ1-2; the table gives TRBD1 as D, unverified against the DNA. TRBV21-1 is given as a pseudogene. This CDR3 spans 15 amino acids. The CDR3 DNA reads TGTGCCAGCAGCAACCATAATCGACAGGGAGCTGGCTACACCTTC. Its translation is CASSNHNRQGAGYTF.

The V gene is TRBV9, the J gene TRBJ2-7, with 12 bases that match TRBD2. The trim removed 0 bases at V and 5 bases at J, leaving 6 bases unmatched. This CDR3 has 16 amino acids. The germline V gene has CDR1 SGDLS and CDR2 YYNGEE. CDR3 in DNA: TGTGCCAGCAGCGTAGAAGTAACTAGCGGGAGGCACGAGCAGTACTTC. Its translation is CASSVEVTSGRHEQYF.